These 3 T cell receptor beta chains were all obtained from the same sample, sequenced in a study of response to subunit inactivated influenza vaccine. TCRdb used MiXCR to reprocess the RT-PCR reads, holding one entry per CDR3 protein. The top ten hold 11% of the sample, which has hundreds of thousands of distinct CDR3 sequences, 15% to 18% seen once. Sequencing was performed on PBMCs from blood, taken 11 to 12 days after vaccination. The receptor set was obtained from a man aged 50 to 59 who received an inactivated influenza vaccine.

This rearrangement joins TRBV7-2 to TRBJ2-7, with 9 nucleotides matching TRBD1. The CDR3 has 15 amino acids. Trimming took 4 bases from V and 2 from J; bases not matched to a gene: 6. The germline gives CDR1 SGHTA, CDR2 FQGNSA. The CDR3 DNA is TGTGCCAGCAGCTCCGCCGGGACAGGGCCCTACGAGCAGTACTTC. Amino acid sequence: CASSSAGTGPYEQYF.

This clonotype has more than one count but fewer than ten. Written as DNA, the CDR3 is TGTGCCAGCAGTGAAGGCAGGGGTAACAATCAGCCCCAGCATTTT. It yields the protein CASSEGRGNNQPQHF. This chain joins TRBV6-1 and TRBJ1-5, with a possible D match to TRBD1 (6 bases). The CDR3 runs to 15 residues. Germline CDR1 is MNHNS and CDR2 is SASEGT. The V end was cut by 1 base, the J end by 3 bases, with 10 bases between.

The sample holds a few counts of this clonotype. The CDR3 DNA sequence: TGTGCCAGCAGCGCGACTCAACTTATCAATGAGCAGTTCTTC. Translated: CASSATQLINEQFF. This chain uses TRBV2 with TRBJ2-1; the D is unclear. CDR3 length: 14 amino acids. Germline values: CDR1 SNHLY, CDR2 FYNNEI. V gave up 6 bases and J gave up 6 bases, with 15 bases separating them.